This T cell receptor beta chain was documented in a study of beta chain features in type 1 diabetes. Across the study: Healthy donors and patients showed comparable age, gender and cell yields. Study conclusions and caveats: The naive, central memory and Treg TCRB repertoires showed an apparent similarity that was greater among patients than among healthy donors.

This CDR3 region has 11 residues. From germline, CDR1 is SGHTA and CDR2 FQGNSA. Trimming pared 4 bases from V and 7 bases from J, leaving 7 bases between. The isolated RNA, all of it, was reverse transcribed, so expressed TCRB transcripts were what got sequenced. Only in-frame clones appear in the TCRdb table, and some are missing; sequencing was by immunoSEQ multiplex PCR. The table has roughly 300,000 clones, approximately 8% seen once. Purity exceeding 98% was reached by all sorted populations. As regards this clone: What it binds is not known.

The sample was central memory CD4+ T cells from blood. The chain has TRBV7-2 and TRBJ1-2; D uncertain. The sequence was collected from a woman aged 18-30 years in good health. The CDR3 protein is CASSSYIGYTF. The CDR3 nucleotides read TGTGCCAGCAGCTCCTACATTGGCTACACCTTC.